These 16 T cell receptor beta chains share one sample of origin, sequenced in a study of T cell responses to AZD1222 COVID-19 vaccine. Produced via immunoSEQ multiplex PCR; TCRdb's table is partial and in-frame only. The sample lists 120,000 to 150,000 clones, roughly nine tenths seen once, with 7.5% in the top ten. Sequences were derived from peripheral blood, sampled 28 days after the second dose of the MenACWY control vaccine. Every receptor here comes from an adult who received the MenACWY meningococcal vaccine as a control.

The CDR3 coding sequence is TGTGCCAGCAGCCTTGCGAGCGGTGGGAGGGTAGATACGCAGTATTTT. It encodes CASSLASGGRVDTQYF. The J gene is TRBJ2-3, the V gene TRBV28, with 7 bases lining up with TRBD2. The CDR3 runs 16 residues. Germline loops: CDR1 MDHEN, CDR2 SYDVKM. V was clipped by 6 bases and J by 5 bases; unmatched bases: 14.

The chain has TRBV5-1 and TRBJ2-5, with 8 bases aligning to TRBD2. Trimming cost V 0 bases and J 2 bases; bases outside gene matches: 6. The CDR3 has 16 residues. Per germline, CDR1 SGHRS and CDR2 YFSETQ. The DNA of the CDR3 is TGCGCCAGCAGCTTGGGCCCAGCGGGGGAACAAGAGACCCAGTACTTC. This translates into CASSLGPAGEQETQYF.

The rearrangement uses TRBV29-1 and TRBJ1-2, with D hard to call. Germline-derived CDR1 and CDR2 are SQVTM and ANQGSEA. Deletions cut 1 base from V and 3 bases from J, with 12 bases between. The CDR3 runs to 14 residues. The CDR3 sequence: CSVEVLGRDYGYTF. The DNA of the CDR3 is TGCAGCGTTGAAGTTTTAGGTCGCGACTATGGCTACACCTTC.

The rearrangement uses TRBV12-3 or TRBV12-4 and TRBJ1-1; no clear D. Between the trimmed V and J ends, which lost 6 bases and 1 base, there was a span of 9 bases. The CDR3 spans 13 residues. This chain's CDR3 is CASSIAGNTEAFF. In DNA form, the CDR3 reads TGTGCCAGCAGCATCGCAGGGAACACTGAAGCTTTCTTT.

CDR3 in amino acids: CASSGQGSYEQYF. In DNA, the CDR3 is TGTGCCAGCAGTGGACAGGGATCCTACGAGCAGTACTTC. This chain joins TRBV12-3 or TRBV12-4 and TRBJ2-7, with TRBD1 matching 8 bases. V shed 5 bases and J 1 base; nucleotides not matched to a gene: 1. The CDR3 contains 13 residues.

CDR3 in DNA: TGTGCCAGCGGCCCGGGACTGATCTCCTATAATTCACCCCTCCACTTT. This encodes CASGPGLISYNSPLHF. The chain uses TRBV27 and TRBJ1-6; D may be TRBD1 (5 bases). The V gene's germline CDR1 is MNHEY and CDR2 SMNVEV (reference sequence). This CDR3 region has 16 residues. The V end lost 8 bases, the J end lost 0 bases, and 14 bases lay between the germline ends.

The CDR3 bases are TGTGCCAGCAGCTTAAGTTTAGGGACCTACAATGAGCAGTTCTTC. Amino acids: CASSLSLGTYNEQFF. V gene TRBV7-3 combines with J gene TRBJ2-1, with no clear D. The V gene lost 1 base and the J gene lost 2 bases, with 9 bases spanning the gap. From germline, CDR1 is SGHTA and CDR2 FQGTGA. This CDR3 region has 15 residues.

A single count supports this clone. This sequence joins TRBV7-6 and TRBJ2-3; TRBD1 is a possible D gene (5 bases). This CDR3 comprises 14 residues. Germline V gene sequence: CDR1 SGHVS, CDR2 FNYEAQ. V lost 2 bases and J lost 1, with 7 bases in between. DNA for the CDR3: TGTGCCAGCAGCTTATCCAGGGGCACAGATACGCAGTATTTT. Its translation: CASSLSRGTDTQYF.

This chain uses TRBV15 with TRBJ1-3; tentative D call: TRBD1 (6 bases). The V end was cut by 2 bases, the J end by 0 bases, with 11 bases between. Germline CDR1 is LNHNV and CDR2 is YYDKDF (reference sequence). The length of the CDR3 is 16 residues. CDR3 region: CATSRPDRHSGNTIYF. DNA for the CDR3: TGTGCCACCAGCAGACCGGACAGACACTCTGGAAACACCATATATTTT.

V gene TRBV4-1 combines with J gene TRBJ1-2; D not certain. V was pared by 0 bases and J by 5 bases, with 10 bases between. The CDR3 sequence is 14 residues long. The germline V gene has CDR1 MGHRA and CDR2 YSYEKL. The CDR3 protein is CASSQDQVGYGYTF. CDR3 nucleotides: TGCGCCAGCAGCCAAGACCAAGTAGGGTATGGCTACACCTTC.

J is TRBJ2-1 and V is TRBV15, with D hard to call. Deletions cut 3 bases from V and 0 bases from J, with 12 bases between. Germline loops: CDR1 LNHNV, CDR2 YYDKDF (reference sequence). The CDR3 contains 16 residues. The CDR3 spells CATSSAAGSSYNEQFF. CDR3 sequence (DNA): TGTGCCACCAGCAGCGCGGCCGGCAGCTCCTACAATGAGCAGTTCTTC.

This chain links TRBV5-1 with TRBJ2-3; tentatively, D is TRBD1 or TRBD2 (5 bases each). The CDR3 consists of 11 residues. V was pared by 2 bases and J by 9 bases, with 7 bases between. Per the germline V gene, CDR1 is SGHRS and CDR2 is YFSETQ. CDR3: CASSFWGTQYF. CDR3 in DNA: TGCGCCAGCAGCTTTTGGGGGACGCAGTATTTT.

This clone has ten or more counts. The genes are TRBV7-2 and TRBJ1-4; D uncertain. Trimming removed 1 base from V and 4 bases from J, with 13 bases in between. The germline V gene encodes CDR1 SGHTA and CDR2 FQGNSA. The CDR3 sequence is 16 residues long. The chain's CDR3 is CASSLDGGGINEKLFF. The CDR3 DNA reads TGTGCCAGCAGCTTAGACGGTGGCGGGATTAATGAAAAACTGTTTTTT.

V and J are TRBV27 and TRBJ2-2; D possibly corresponds to TRBD1 (8 bases). Germline assignment: CDR1 MNHEY and CDR2 SMNVEV (reference sequence). Trimming removed 6 bases from V and 3 bases from J, with 17 bases in between. CDR3 length: 16 residues. The DNA of the CDR3 is TGTGCCAGCAGAGCACAGGGGGAGGGCGACACCGGGGAGCTGTTTTTT. Its translation is CASRAQGEGDTGELFF.

This clone showed up just once. The chain recombines TRBV11-1 with TRBJ1-5; D call uncertain. With 4 bases removed from V and 2 bases from J, the gap between germline ends came to 9 bases. This CDR3 is built from 14 residues. Germline V gene lookup returns CDR1 SGHAT and CDR2 FQDESV (reference sequence). The CDR3 here is CASSSDGGNQPQHF. CDR3 in DNA: TGTGCCAGCAGCTCCGATGGGGGCAATCAGCCCCAGCATTTT.

The rearrangement uses TRBV18 and TRBJ1-4, with 10 bases aligning to TRBD1. Losses at the gene ends were 2 bases for V and 7 bases for J; bases not matched to a gene: 16. The CDR3 loop spans 19 amino acids. CDR1 and CDR2 from the germline V gene are KGHSH and LQKENI. The CDR3, as DNA: TGTGCCAGCTCACCATCTCAGTACCCTGCGGACAGGGGGATTGAAAAACTGTTTTTT. This encodes CASSPSQYPADRGIEKLFF.